The rows below give T cell receptor beta chains drawn from one sample of a study of cytomegalovirus exposure and HLA in healthy donors. The assay was immunoSEQ multiplex PCR, and TCRdb's table has in-frame clones only and misses some. The sample shows around 190,000 clones, about 81% of them seen only once. The sequenced material came from PBMCs. These receptors all come from a woman aged 30 to 39 in good health and CMV-seronegative. Both conserved end residues are part of each CDR3. D genes are given only for firm matches. The size entry is marked missing in some rows and otherwise reads once, few, many or a size class.

v_gene,j_gene,abundance,d_gene,CDR3nt,CDR3aa
TRBV19,TRBJ2-7,few,.,TGTGCCAGTAGTATAGATCTTCGGAGTTTTACGTACGAGCAGTACTTC,CASSIDLRSFTYEQYF
TRBV6-6,TRBJ2-7,.,.,TGTGCCAGCAGTACCACGACAGGCCCTCGCCCCTACGAGCAGTACTTC,CASSTTTGPRPYEQYF
TRBV10-1,TRBJ2-1,.,TRBD2,TGCGCCAGCAGCGGGCTAGCGGGGGGTCGCAATGAGCAGTTCTTC,CASSGLAGGRNEQFF
TRBV19,TRBJ2-2,.,.,TGTGCCAGTAGTATCGCCGGGGGGCAGATAACCGGGGAGCTGTTTTTT,CASSIAGGQITGELFF
TRBV11-2,TRBJ1-2,few,TRBD1,TGTGCCAGCAGCTTCGGGACAGGGAACTATGGCTACACCTTC,CASSFGTGNYGYTF
TRBV4-1,TRBJ1-2,.,.,TGCGCCAGCAGCCAAGAACCCCAGGGGTTTTTCGCCTTC,CASSQEPQGFFAF
TRBV4-1,TRBJ2-5,.,.,TGCGCCAGCAGCCGGGGGACCGCGGGGGAGACCCAGTACTTC,CASSRGTAGETQYF
TRBV19,TRBJ2-1,.,TRBD1,TGTGCCAGTGTAAATCGGGGACAGGGGGCCCTACACGAGCAGTTCTTC,CASVNRGQGALHEQFF
TRBV5-1,TRBJ1-1,.,.,TGCGCCAGCAGTTCCCAGGGTACGAACACTGAAGCTTTCTTT,CASSSQGTNTEAFF
TRBV4-1,TRBJ1-5,.,.,TGCGCCAGCAGCCTGGGGGCAAATCAGCCCCAGCATTTT,CASSLGANQPQHF
TRBV28,TRBJ1-6,.,.,TGTGCCAGCAGCTCAGACGCCAGGGGCTATTCACCCCTCCACTTT,CASSSDARGYSPLHF
TRBV19,TRBJ1-2,.,.,TGTGCCAGTATTCCTACGGACGGGAGGCACTATGGCTACACCTTC,CASIPTDGRHYGYTF
TRBV7-9,TRBJ2-1,.,.,TGTGCCAGCAGCACCCCGGTCAATGAGCAGTTCTTC,CASSTPVNEQFF
TRBV14,TRBJ2-1,.,TRBD2,TGTGCCAGACCTTTAGCGGGAGGGAGTAATGAGCAGTTCTTC,CARPLAGGSNEQFF
TRBV18,TRBJ1-1,.,.,TGTGCCAGCTCCCCTACAGTGCCCCGGGATACTGAAGCTTTCTTT,CASSPTVPRDTEAFF
TRBV6-4,TRBJ2-1,once,TRBD2,TGTGCCAGCAGTGTACTAGCGGGCAATGAGCAGTTCTTC,CASSVLAGNEQFF
TRBV7-2,TRBJ1-5,.,.,TGTGCCAGCAGCTTAGCGGCAGGGGTCAATCAGCCCCAGCATTTT,CASSLAAGVNQPQHF
TRBV5-1,TRBJ1-1,.,TRBD1,TGCGCCAGCAGCCCGGGACAGGGAGGCACTGAAGCTTTCTTT,CASSPGQGGTEAFF
TRBV25-1,TRBJ1-1,.,TRBD1,TGTGCCAGCAGTGAATATACGCTTACAGGGGGGAAGGGTGAAGCTTTCTTT,CASSEYTLTGGKGEAFF
TRBV9,TRBJ2-5,.,TRBD2,TGTGCCAGCAGCCCTAGCGGGGGGTTGATGACCCAGTACTTC,CASSPSGGLMTQYF
TRBV7-9,TRBJ2-2,.,TRBD2,TGTGCCAGCAGCCCGGGACTAGCGGGAGAAAACGGGGAGCTGTTTTTT,CASSPGLAGENGELFF
TRBV6-5,TRBJ2-7,.,.,TGTGCCAGCAGTTACCCCAAATCAGGGGGGTTCAACGAGCAGTACTTC,CASSYPKSGGFNEQYF
TRBV6-6,TRBJ2-1,.,TRBD1,TGTGCCAGCAGCTTTCCGGGACAGGGGGCGCTTGAGCAGTTCTTC,CASSFPGQGALEQFF
TRBV6-5,TRBJ2-1,few,.,TGTGCCAGCAGTTATTCACAAAACAATGAGCAGTTCTTC,CASSYSQNNEQFF
TRBV27,TRBJ1-2,.,.,TGTGCCAGCAGTTTGACCCGGGAGGGTGGACAGAGTCCTAACTATGGCTACACCTTC,CASSLTREGGQSPNYGYTF
TRBV7-6,TRBJ1-1,.,.,TGTGCCAGCAGCCCCGTGAACACTGAAGCTTTCTTT,CASSPVNTEAFF
TRBV5-1,TRBJ2-2,once,.,TGCGCCAGCAGAAAAGCGGAGAACACCGGGGAGCTGTTTTTT,CASRKAENTGELFF
TRBV2,TRBJ2-4,.,.,TGTGCCAGCAGTGAAGTTAGCTCGACCAAAAACATTCAGTACTTC,CASSEVSSTKNIQYF
TRBV2,TRBJ2-5,.,.,TGTGCCAGCAGTGAGGGCAGGTACCAAGAGACCCAGTACTTC,CASSEGRYQETQYF
TRBV15,TRBJ2-5,.,.,TGTGCCACCAGCCCCGCGGGGGCGAGAGAGACCCAGTACTTC,CATSPAGARETQYF
TRBV4-2,TRBJ2-1,.,TRBD2,TGTGCCAGCAGCCAAGATTTCGGGAGGACGAACAATGAGCAGTTCTTC,CASSQDFGRTNNEQFF